Given below is one T cell receptor (beta chain) in context. Antigen unknown. The V and J ends lost 6 bases and 2 bases respectively, with 14 bases between them. The V gene's germline CDR1 is DFQATT and CDR2 SNEGSKA (reference sequence). The CDR3 consists of 13 residues. A second PCR of 7 to 11 cycles used a sample-barcoded 5' primer and a J-beta primer mix. From the 5' RACE reads, TCRdb called clonotypes with MiXCR, one entry per CDR3 protein. This table holds roughly 1,500,000 distinct CDR3 sequences, roughly 40% found once. The entry originates in a study of blood T cells in healthy people across ages. The study's findings and limits: There were more naive CD4+ cells and higher diversity in long-lived donors than in aged donors.

The TCR comes from a woman under 30 in good health. Sequences were obtained from blood. The chain carries TRBV20-1 and TRBJ2-7, with D tentatively TRBD2 (7 bases). The CDR3 protein is CSAAAGHTYEQYF. CDR3 bases: TGCAGTGCCGCAGCGGGACATACCTACGAGCAGTACTTC.